These T cell receptor beta chains were read from a single sample in a study of T cell responses to AZD1222 COVID-19 vaccine. Here immunoSEQ multiplex PCR was the method, and the copy in TCRdb shows in-frame clones only, minus some. The sample consists of roughly 100,000 clones, 86% of them appearing once. The sequencing here drew on peripheral blood, taken on day 0 of AZD1222 vaccination. All receptors derive from an adult in good health. CDR3s include the opening cysteine and the closing phenylalanine or tryptophan. D genes are given only for firm matches. The size entry is marked missing in some rows and otherwise reads once, few, many or a size class.

D | size | J | V | DNA | CDR3
NA | NA | TRBJ1-1 | TRBV6-5 | TGTGCCAGCAGCCTCTCCGGGTCTTCTGAAGCTTTCTTT | CASSLSGSSEAFF
NA | NA | TRBJ1-1 | TRBV14 | TGTGCCAGCAGCCATATTAATGGGAACACTGAAGCTTTCTTT | CASSHINGNTEAFF
NA | NA | TRBJ1-2 | TRBV28 | TGTGCCAGCAGCATGGACGGGAGGAGAAGTGGCTACACCTTC | CASSMDGRRSGYTF
TRBD1 | NA | TRBJ1-2 | TRBV6-1 | TGTGCCAGCAGTGAAAGGGGACAGACCTATGGCTACACCTTC | CASSERGQTYGYTF
TRBD1 | NA | TRBJ1-5 | TRBV10-2 | TGCGCCAGCAGGGGGACAGGGAAAAATCAGCCCCAGCATTTT | CASRGTGKNQPQHF
NA | once | TRBJ2-7 | TRBV9 | TGTGCCAGCAGCGTTGGGCTTCAGGGCTACGAGCAGTACTTC | CASSVGLQGYEQYF
TRBD2 | NA | TRBJ2-2 | TRBV4-2 | TGTGCCAGCACCGCCCGGACTAGCGGGGGGGCAAACACCGGGGAGCTGTTTTTT | CASTARTSGGANTGELFF
TRBD2 | NA | TRBJ2-7 | TRBV3-1/TRBV3-2 | TGTGCCAGCAGCCAAGGCCAGTCGGGACTAGCGGGCGCACTCTCCTACGAGCAGTACTTC | CASSQGQSGLAGALSYEQYF
NA | NA | TRBJ1-4 | TRBV29-1 | TGCAGCGCAACCATGGGGGGGTCTAATGAAAAACTGTTTTTT | CSATMGGSNEKLFF
TRBD1 | NA | TRBJ2-7 | TRBV3-1/TRBV3-2 | TGTGCCAGCAGCCAGATATTGGTATTTGGGACAGGGGGCTACGAGCAGTACTTC | CASSQILVFGTGGYEQYF
TRBD1 | NA | TRBJ1-2 | TRBV5-6 | TGTGCCAGCAGCCGGGACAGGGTATGGGTTGGCTACACCTTC | CASSRDRVWVGYTF
TRBD1 | NA | TRBJ1-2 | TRBV4-3 | TGCGCCAGCAGCCAACCGGGACAGAGTTTTTATGGCTACACCTTC | CASSQPGQSFYGYTF
TRBD2 | NA | TRBJ2-3 | TRBV28 | TGTGCCAGCAGTTTATCTGGCGGGGGGGGCACAGATACGCAGTATTTT | CASSLSGGGGTDTQYF
NA | NA | TRBJ1-2 | TRBV27 | TGTGCCACGTCCCTCTCGGGGGGTTATGGCTACACCTTC | CATSLSGGYGYTF
NA | NA | TRBJ2-3 | TRBV15 | TGTGCCACCAGCACCCCTAGACGCTCTGTGGATACGCAGTATTTT | CATSTPRRSVDTQYF
NA | NA | TRBJ1-6 | TRBV25-1 | TGTGCCAGCAGTGAGACCACCACAGGAATAAATTCACCCCTCCACTTT | CASSETTTGINSPLHF
TRBD1 | NA | TRBJ1-5 | TRBV28 | TGTGCCACCACGCGGACAGGTCGGGATCAGCCCCAGCATTTT | CATTRTGRDQPQHF